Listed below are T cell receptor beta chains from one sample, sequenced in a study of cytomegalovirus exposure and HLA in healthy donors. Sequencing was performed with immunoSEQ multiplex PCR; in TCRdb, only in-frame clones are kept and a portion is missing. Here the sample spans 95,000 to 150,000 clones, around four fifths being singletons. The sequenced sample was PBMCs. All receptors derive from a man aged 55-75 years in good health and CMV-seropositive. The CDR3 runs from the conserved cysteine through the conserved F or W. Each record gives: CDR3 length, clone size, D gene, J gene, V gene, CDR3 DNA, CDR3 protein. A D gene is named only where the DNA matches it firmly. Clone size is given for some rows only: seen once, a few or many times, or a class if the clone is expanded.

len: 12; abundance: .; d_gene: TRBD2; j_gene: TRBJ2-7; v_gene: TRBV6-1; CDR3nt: TGTGCCAGCAGTGGGGGGGGGTACGAGCAGTACTTC; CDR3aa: CASSGGGYEQYF
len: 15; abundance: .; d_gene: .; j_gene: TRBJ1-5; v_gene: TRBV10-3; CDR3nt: TGTGCCATCAGTGAGTCCCCAGGGAATGGGCAGCCCCAGCATTTT; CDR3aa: CAISESPGNGQPQHF
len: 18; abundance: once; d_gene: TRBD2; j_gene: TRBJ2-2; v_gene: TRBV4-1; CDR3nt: TGCGCCAGCAGCAGCGGACTAGCGGGAGGAGGGAACACCGGGGAGCTGTTTTTT; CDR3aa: CASSSGLAGGGNTGELFF
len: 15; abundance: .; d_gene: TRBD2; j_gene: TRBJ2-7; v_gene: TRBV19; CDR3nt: TGTGCCAGTAGTCGGGGGACTAGCGGGAACTACGAGCAGTACTTC; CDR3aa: CASSRGTSGNYEQYF
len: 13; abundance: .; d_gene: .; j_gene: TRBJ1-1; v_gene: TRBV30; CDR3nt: TGTGCCTGGGACGCCAGGGGTGACACTGAAGCTTTCTTT; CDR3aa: CAWDARGDTEAFF
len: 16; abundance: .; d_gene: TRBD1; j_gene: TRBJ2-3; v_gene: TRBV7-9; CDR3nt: TGTGCCAGCAGAGGTAGACAGGGGGCAGTCGCAGATACGCAGTATTTT; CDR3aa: CASRGRQGAVADTQYF
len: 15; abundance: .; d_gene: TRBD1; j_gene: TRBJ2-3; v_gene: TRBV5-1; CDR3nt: TGCGCCAGCAGCTATGGGACAGGGGGGACAGATACGCAGTATTTT; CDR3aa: CASSYGTGGTDTQYF
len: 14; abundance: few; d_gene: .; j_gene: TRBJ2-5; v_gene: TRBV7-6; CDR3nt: TGTGCCAGCAGCTTAATCATCGGTGGAGAGACCCAGTACTTC; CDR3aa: CASSLIIGGETQYF
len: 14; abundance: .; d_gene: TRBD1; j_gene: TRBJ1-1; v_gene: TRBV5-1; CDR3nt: TGCGCCAGCAGTTACGGGACAGACAACACTGAAGCTTTCTTT; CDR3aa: CASSYGTDNTEAFF
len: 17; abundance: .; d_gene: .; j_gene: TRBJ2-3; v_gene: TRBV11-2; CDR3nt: TGTGCCAGCAGCTTCTATTATAGCGGTTCCGGCACAGATACGCAGTATTTT; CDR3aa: CASSFYYSGSGTDTQYF
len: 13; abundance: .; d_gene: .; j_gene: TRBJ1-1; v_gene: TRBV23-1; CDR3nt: TGCGCCAGCAGTCAACCCCGGGGGGCTGAAGCTTTCTTT; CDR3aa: CASSQPRGAEAFF
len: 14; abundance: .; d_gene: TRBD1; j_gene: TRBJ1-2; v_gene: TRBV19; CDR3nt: TGTGCCAGTAGTATTCCCCCACAGGGGGGAGGCTACACCTTC; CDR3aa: CASSIPPQGGGYTF
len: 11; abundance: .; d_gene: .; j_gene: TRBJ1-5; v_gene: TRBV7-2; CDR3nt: TGTGCCAGCAGCTTGGGGCCATCGCAGCATTTT; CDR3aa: CASSLGPSQHF
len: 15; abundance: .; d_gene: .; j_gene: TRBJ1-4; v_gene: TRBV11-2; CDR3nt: TGTGCCAGCAGCATTCCAGGGGTCCAGAGGGAAAAACTGTTTTTT; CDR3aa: CASSIPGVQREKLFF
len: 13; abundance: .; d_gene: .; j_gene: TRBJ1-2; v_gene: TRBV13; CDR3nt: TGTGCCAGCAGTCGAGACAGTAACTATGGCTACACCTTC; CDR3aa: CASSRDSNYGYTF
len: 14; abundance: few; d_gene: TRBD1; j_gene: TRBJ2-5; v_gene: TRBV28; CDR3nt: TGTGCCAGCAGTTTCCCGGACAGGGGTGAGACCCAGTACTTC; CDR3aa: CASSFPDRGETQYF
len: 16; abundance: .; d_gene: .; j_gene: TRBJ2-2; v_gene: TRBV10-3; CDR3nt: TGTGCCATCAGTGAGGGCAAAGGGCAGGGCACCGGGGAGCTGTTTTTT; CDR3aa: CAISEGKGQGTGELFF
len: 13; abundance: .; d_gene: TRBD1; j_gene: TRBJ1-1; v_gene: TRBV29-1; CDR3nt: TGCAGCGGGGACAGGGGCGGTGACACTGAAGCTTTCTTT; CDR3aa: CSGDRGGDTEAFF
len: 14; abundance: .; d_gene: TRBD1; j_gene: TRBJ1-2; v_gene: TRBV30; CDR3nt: TGTGCCTGGAGTTTATTGACAGGGGGCGTGGGCTACACCTTC; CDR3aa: CAWSLLTGGVGYTF
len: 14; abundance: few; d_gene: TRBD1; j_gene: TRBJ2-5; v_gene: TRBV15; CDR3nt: TGTGCCACCGCCCGGGACAGGGCCCAAGAGACCCAGTACTTC; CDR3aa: CATARDRAQETQYF
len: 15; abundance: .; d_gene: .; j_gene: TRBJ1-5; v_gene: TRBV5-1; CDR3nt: TGCGCCAGCAGCTTGGCGGCAGGGGGCAATCAGCCCCAGCATTTT; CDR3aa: CASSLAAGGNQPQHF
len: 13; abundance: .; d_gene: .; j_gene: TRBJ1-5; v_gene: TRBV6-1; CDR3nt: TGTGCCAGCAGCCCCAGGGAAAATCAGCCCCAGCATTTT; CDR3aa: CASSPRENQPQHF
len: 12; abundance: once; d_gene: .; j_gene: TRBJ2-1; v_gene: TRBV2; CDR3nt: TGTGCCAGCACGACTAGCTACAATGAGCAGTTCTTC; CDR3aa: CASTTSYNEQFF
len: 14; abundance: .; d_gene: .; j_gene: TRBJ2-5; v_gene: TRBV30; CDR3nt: TGTGCCTGGAGCGCCGCCGGGTCGGGGGAGACCCAGTACTTC; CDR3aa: CAWSAAGSGETQYF
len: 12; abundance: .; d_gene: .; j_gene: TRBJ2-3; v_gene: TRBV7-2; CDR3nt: TGTGCCAGCAGCACTAGCACAGATACGCAGTATTTT; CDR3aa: CASSTSTDTQYF
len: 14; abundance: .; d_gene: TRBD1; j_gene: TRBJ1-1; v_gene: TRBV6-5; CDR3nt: TGTGCCGCATTTCGGGGACAGGGTAACACTGAAGCTTTCTTT; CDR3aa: CAAFRGQGNTEAFF
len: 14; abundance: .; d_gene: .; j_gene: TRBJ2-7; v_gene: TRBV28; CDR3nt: TGTGCCAGCAGCTCTAGCGCCAGCTCCTACGAGCAGTACTTC; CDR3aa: CASSSSASSYEQYF
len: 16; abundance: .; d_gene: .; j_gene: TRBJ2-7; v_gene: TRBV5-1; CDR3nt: TGCGCCAGCAGCTTGGCTACAGGGTTTGCCGTATACGAGCAGTACTTC; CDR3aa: CASSLATGFAVYEQYF
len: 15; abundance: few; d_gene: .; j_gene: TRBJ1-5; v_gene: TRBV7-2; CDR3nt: TGTGCCAGCAGCTTGGGAGGGAGGGTCAATCAGCCCCAGCATTTT; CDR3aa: CASSLGGRVNQPQHF
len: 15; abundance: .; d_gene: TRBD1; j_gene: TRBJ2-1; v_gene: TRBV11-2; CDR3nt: TGTGCCAGCAGCGGGGGACAGGGGGGATACAATGAGCAGTTCTTC; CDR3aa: CASSGGQGGYNEQFF
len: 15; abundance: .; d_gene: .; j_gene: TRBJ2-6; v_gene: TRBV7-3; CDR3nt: TGTGCCAGCAGCTTAACTAGGGTTGGGGCCAACGGCCTGACTTTC; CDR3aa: CASSLTRVGANGLTF
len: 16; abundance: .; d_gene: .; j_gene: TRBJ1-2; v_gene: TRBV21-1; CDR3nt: TGTGCCAGCAACGATATGGACAGTCCTCCTAACTATGGCTACACCTTC; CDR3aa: CASNDMDSPPNYGYTF
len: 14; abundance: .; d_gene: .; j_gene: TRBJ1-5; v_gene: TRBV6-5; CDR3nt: TGTGCCAGCAGTTCGAGGCAGGGTAATCAGCCCCAGCATTTT; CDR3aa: CASSSRQGNQPQHF
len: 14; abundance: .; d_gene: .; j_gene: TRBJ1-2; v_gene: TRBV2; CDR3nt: TGTGCCAGCAGCGGGGGGCGCAAGGGGATCGGCTACACCTTC; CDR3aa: CASSGGRKGIGYTF
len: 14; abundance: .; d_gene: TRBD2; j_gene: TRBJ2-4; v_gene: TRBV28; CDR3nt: TGTGCCAGCAGTTCCGGCGGGAGTCGGTACATTCAGTACTTC; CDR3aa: CASSSGGSRYIQYF
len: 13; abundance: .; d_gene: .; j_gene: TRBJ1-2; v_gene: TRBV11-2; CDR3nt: TGTGCCAGCAGCCCGAACTTATCCTATGGCTACACCTTC; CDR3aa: CASSPNLSYGYTF
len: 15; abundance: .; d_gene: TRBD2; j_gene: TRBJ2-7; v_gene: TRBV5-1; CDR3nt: TGCGCCAGCAGCGGCGAGGGGGGGGCGGGGGGCGAGCAGTACTTC; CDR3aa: CASSGEGGAGGEQYF
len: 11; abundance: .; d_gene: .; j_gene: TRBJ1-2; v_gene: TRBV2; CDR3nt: TGTGCCAGTAAGGGGCAGAAAAGCTACACCTTC; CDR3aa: CASKGQKSYTF
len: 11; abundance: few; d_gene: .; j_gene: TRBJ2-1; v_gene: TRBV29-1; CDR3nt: TGCGGAACTAGCAAGGGGAATGAGCAGTTCTTC; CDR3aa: CGTSKGNEQFF
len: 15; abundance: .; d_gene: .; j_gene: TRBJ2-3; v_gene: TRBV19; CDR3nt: TGTGCCAGTTCAGTTCAGGGGACGGGCACAGATACGCAGTATTTT; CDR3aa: CASSVQGTGTDTQYF
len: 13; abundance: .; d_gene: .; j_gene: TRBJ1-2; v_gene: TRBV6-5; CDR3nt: TGTGCCACCCTCCCCCGACTGACGTATGGCTACACCTTC; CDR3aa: CATLPRLTYGYTF
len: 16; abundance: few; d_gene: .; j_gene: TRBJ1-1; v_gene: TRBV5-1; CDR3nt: TGCGCCAGCAGCTTGGCGGGTGGGGCACTGAACACTGAAGCTTTCTTT; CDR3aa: CASSLAGGALNTEAFF
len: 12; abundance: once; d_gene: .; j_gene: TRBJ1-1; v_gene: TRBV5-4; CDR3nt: TGTGCCAGCAGCTCAATGACAGAGGTGGCTTTCTTT; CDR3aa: CASSSMTEVAFF
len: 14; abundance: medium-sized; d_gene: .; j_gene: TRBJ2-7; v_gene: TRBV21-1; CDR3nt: TGTGCCAGCAGCAACCCAGGGGGCTCCTACGAGCAGTACTTC; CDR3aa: CASSNPGGSYEQYF
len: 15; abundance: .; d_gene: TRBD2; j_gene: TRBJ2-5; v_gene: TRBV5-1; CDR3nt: TGCGCCAGCAGCCTACTAGCGGGAGGGGAAGAGACCCAGTACTTC; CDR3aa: CASSLLAGGEETQYF